Below, 12 T cell receptor beta chains from the same sample are listed, as sequenced in a study of Ad26.COV2.S vaccination and SARS-CoV-2 variants. This sample's treatment: 15 to 20 received Ad26.COV2.S at low or high dose, single or two shots; several received placebo; per-sample allocation not given. Sampling took place 63 days after the first vaccine or placebo injection. Clones were sequenced by immunoSEQ multiplex PCR, and TCRdb holds only the in-frame ones, with some missing. Counted here are fewer than 500,000 clones, about nine tenths occurring once; the ten biggest clones make up less than 15%. The material was peripheral blood, obtained in a trial of Ad26.COV2.S vaccine versus placebo. The origin of the receptors is a person between 18 and 65 years old who received the Ad26.COV2.S COVID-19 vaccine or a placebo.

With respect to this clone: Within the sample, other DNA sequences also encode this same CDR3. This sequence joins TRBV7-9 and TRBJ1-1; D is uncertain. There are 13 residues in the CDR3. The V gene lost 1 base and the J gene lost 2 bases, with 5 bases spanning the gap. Germline loops: CDR1 SEHNR, CDR2 FQNEAQ (reference sequence). Here the CDR3 reads CASSLGENTEAFF. The DNA for the CDR3 is TGTGCCAGCAGCTTAGGGGAAAACACTGAAGCTTTCTTT.

Remarks on this clone: Mismatch with germline at one junction end may stem from a read error. The chain recombines TRBV10-3 with TRBJ2-5; D possibly corresponds to TRBD2 (6 bases). The CDR3 runs to 14 residues. From germline, CDR1 is ENHRY and CDR2 SYGVKD. The chain's CDR3 is CAISRRDSQGTQYF. In DNA form, the CDR3 reads TGTGCCATCAGCCGTCGGGACTCCCAAGGGACCCAGTACTTC.

The V and J genes are TRBV11-2 and TRBJ1-2, with D possibly matching TRBD1 (5 bases). There are 15 residues in the CDR3. Germline V gene data show CDR1 as SGHAT and CDR2 as FQNNGV. Trimming stripped 5 bases from V and 4 bases from J, with 17 bases between. In nucleotides, the CDR3 is TGTGCCAGCAGCGCCCACGGGGGTCGAAGCTATGGCTACACCTTC. This sequence encodes CASSAHGGRSYGYTF.

V usage is TRBV6-4 and J usage is TRBJ1-1; D is undetermined. The CDR3 has 14 amino acids. The V end was cut by 0 bases, the J end by 1 base, with 6 bases between. The germline V gene encodes CDR1 MRHNA and CDR2 SNTAGT. CDR3 sequence: CASSDSPENTEAFF. The CDR3 DNA is TGTGCCAGCAGTGACTCGCCGGAGAACACTGAAGCTTTCTTT.

This chain joins TRBV7-9 and TRBJ2-1, with 14 bases matching TRBD2. The V and J ends lost 5 bases and 4 bases, in that order; junction bases with no gene match: 4. This CDR3 is 16 amino acids long. Germline V gene lookup returns CDR1 SEHNR and CDR2 FQNEAQ (reference sequence). The CDR3 coding sequence is TGTGCCAGCAGCCTGACTAGCGGGAGGGCATACAATGAGCAGTTCTTC. Protein product: CASSLTSGRAYNEQFF.

The V gene is TRBV4-2, the J gene TRBJ2-7; D possibly corresponds to TRBD2 (6 bases). V shed 0 bases and J shed 2 bases, with 17 bases lying between them. Germline V gene data show CDR1 as LGHNA and CDR2 as YNFKEQ. This CDR3 is built from 17 residues. For the CDR3, the DNA is TGTGCCAGCAGCCAAGAGATAGGGGCGGGGCTAGCCTACGAGCAGTACTTC. Amino acids: CASSQEIGAGLAYEQYF.

In its sample, this clone was seen once. This rearrangement joins TRBV5-6 to TRBJ2-5; TRBD1 is a possible D gene (6 bases). Germline CDR1 reads SGHDT; CDR2 reads YYEEEE. The ends were cut back, 5 bases at V and 5 bases at J, with 16 bases in the middle. CDR3 length equals 14 residues. The CDR3 nucleotides are TGTGCCAGCAGTCCTTTGGGGGCTGGGGAGACCCAGTACTTC. Protein sequence: CASSPLGAGETQYF.

V gene TRBV6-5 combines with J gene TRBJ2-7; possible D gene TRBD1, 5 bases. CDR1 is MNHEY, CDR2 SVGAGI, per germline. The CDR3 loop spans 13 amino acids. The ends were cut back, 5 bases at V and 3 bases at J, with 11 bases in the middle. CDR3 nucleotides: TGTGCCAGCAGTCCTCCCGACAGCTACGAGCAGTACTTC. It specifies CASSPPDSYEQYF.

The chain uses TRBV2 and TRBJ2-1, with TRBD2 matching over 9 bases. Germline V gives CDR1 SNHLY, CDR2 FYNNEI. V gave up 6 bases and J gave up 4 bases; unmatched junction bases: 10. The CDR3 sequence is 16 residues long. The CDR3 loop reads CASSLFVAGAYNEQFF. As DNA, the CDR3 is TGTGCCAGCAGCCTCTTTGTAGCGGGGGCGTACAATGAGCAGTTCTTC.

This clone has a single count. V gene TRBV28 combines with J gene TRBJ1-5, with D possibly matching TRBD1 (5 bases). CDR1 and CDR2 from the germline V gene are MDHEN and SYDVKM. CDR3 size: 14 residues. The ends were cut back, 1 base at V and 1 base at J, with 5 bases in the middle. CDR3 sequence (DNA): TGTGCCAGCAGTTTATACAGGAGCAATCAGCCCCAGCATTTT. Amino acids: CASSLYRSNQPQHF.

V is TRBV3-1 (or the pseudogene TRBV3-2) and J is TRBJ2-3, with TRBD2 identical over 14 bases. Trimming cost V 7 bases and J 3 bases; bases outside gene matches: 9. The germline gives CDR1 LGHDT, CDR2 YNNKEL (reference sequence). This CDR3 contains 17 residues. The CDR3 reads CASTATSGRAGTDTQYF. In nucleotides, the CDR3 is TGTGCCAGCACCGCGACTAGCGGGAGGGCCGGAACAGATACGCAGTATTTT.

The CDR3 DNA reads TGTGCCAGCAGTTTACCCCAACCACTTAGCGGGAGTAACAATGAGCAGTTCTTC. The encoded protein is CASSLPQPLSGSNNEQFF. The chain is built from TRBV27 and TRBJ2-1; 9 nucleotides line up with TRBD2. Germline V gene sequence: CDR1 MNHEY, CDR2 SMNVEV (reference sequence). The CDR3 contains 18 residues. The V gene end was trimmed by 2 bases and the J gene end by 5 bases; junction bases not matched to a gene: 13.